This T cell receptor (beta chain) was recorded in a study of CD8 T cells in ankylosing spondylitis. Study-wide findings and caveats: Disease-linked clones proved CD8+ and comparatively uncommon in peripheral blood.

TCRdb called the 5' RACE reads again in MiXCR, with one record for every CDR3 protein. The table shows 200,000 to 300,000 distinct CDR3 sequences, with 20% to 30% occurring only once. Germline-derived CDR1 and CDR2 are DFQATT and SNEGSKA (reference sequence). This CDR3 region has 16 residues. V dropped 0 bases and J dropped 0 bases, with 14 bases sitting between them. This clonotype was picked up a small number of times. Its antigen is currently unknown. Sequenced input: blood, either unsorted or a sorted T cell fraction (not recorded which). J is TRBJ1-1 and V is TRBV20-1; D possibly corresponds to TRBD1 (5 bases). The clonotype comes from a male donor with ankylosing spondylitis or in good health (not recorded which). The CDR3 reads CSARDKDRTMNTEAFF. In nucleotides, the CDR3 is TGCAGTGCTAGAGATAAAGACAGAACGATGAACACTGAAGCTTTCTTT.